The 10 T cell receptor beta chains below all came from one sample that was sequenced in a study of identical twins (dated by TCRdb to the mid-2010s). Library construction relied on 5' RACE. The sequencing machine was an Illumina HiSeq 2000. TCRdb handled the public reads itself, with Q25 trimming in fastp and clone calling in MiXCR, and kept productive beta chains. Rows are combined by CDR3 protein, so each entry shows the most common genes and DNA. The sample profile shows fewer than 900,000 distinct CDR3 sequences; 15% to 20% of them were found once. The top ten constitute around 13% of the sample. These same records also appear under a second study, on T cells expressing NK-cell markers.

What was sequenced was PBMCs. Every receptor here comes from a young woman in good health.

V usage is TRBV20-1 and J usage is TRBJ2-3, with TRBD2 matching 13 bases. CDR1 and CDR2 (germline): DFQATT, SNEGSKA (reference sequence). The CDR3 sequence is 14 residues long. Unmatched junction bases numbered 2, after V lost 5 bases and J lost 3 bases. For the CDR3, the DNA is TGCAGTGCTGAGACTAGCGGGGGGACAGATACGCAGTATTTT. Translation: CSAETSGGTDTQYF.

The CDR3 DNA follows: TGTGCCAGCAGTTTGACCCTCGGGGCTAATGAGCAGTTCTTC. Translated: CASSLTLGANEQFF. The J gene is TRBJ2-1, the V gene TRBV27; D might be TRBD1 or TRBD2, each matching 5 bases. The length of the CDR3 is 14 residues. Germline loops: CDR1 MNHEY, CDR2 SMNVEV (reference sequence). Trimming removed 3 bases from V and 7 bases from J, with 13 bases in between.

This clonotype showed up just a few times. V and J are TRBV5-1 and TRBJ2-5; unclear D gene. CDR1 is SGHRS, CDR2 YFSETQ, per germline. This CDR3 comprises 15 residues. V lost 2 bases and J lost 0, with 11 bases in between. The CDR3 sequence is CASSFSLDHQETQYF. The CDR3 DNA follows: TGCGCCAGCAGCTTTTCTTTAGACCACCAAGAGACCCAGTACTTC.

This clonotype was counted a few times. The chain uses TRBV7-9 and TRBJ2-7; 10 bases fit TRBD1. Germline CDR1 and CDR2: SEHNR and FQNEAQ (reference sequence). Trimming at V came to 7 bases and at J to 3 bases, leaving 9 bases not matched to a gene. CDR3 length: 15 amino acids. The chain's CDR3 is CASKDRGGYYYEQYF. The CDR3 DNA reads TGTGCCAGCAAGGACAGGGGGGGATATTACTACGAGCAGTACTTC.

The sample holds a few counts of this clonotype. V usage is TRBV11-2 and J usage is TRBJ2-7; 7 bases are shared with TRBD1. Looked up from germline, CDR1 is SGHAT and CDR2 is FQNNGV. V was pared by 0 bases and J by 2 bases, with 4 bases of the junction left unmatched. This CDR3 is built from 15 residues. CDR3 region: CASSLDGDRTYEQYF. CDR3 in DNA: TGTGCCAGCAGCTTAGACGGGGACAGAACCTACGAGCAGTACTTC.

This clonotype was seen a handful of times. This chain joins TRBV12-3 or TRBV12-4 and TRBJ2-7; D unclear. The CDR3 covers 12 residues. V was trimmed by 4 bases and J by 5 bases, leaving 9 bases between them. This CDR3 reads CASSSDPDEQYF. In nucleotides, the CDR3 is TGTGCCAGCAGTTCTGACCCCGACGAGCAGTACTTC.

This clonotype was recorded at least ten times. J is TRBJ1-2 and V is TRBV20-1, with unresolved D. The CDR3 is 13 residues long. Germline loops: CDR1 DFQATT, CDR2 SNEGSKA (reference sequence). V was cut by 6 bases and J by 6 bases, with 17 bases left in between. The chain's CDR3 is CSAPPRPLNGYTF. For the CDR3, the DNA is TGCAGTGCGCCGCCGAGACCTCTGAATGGCTACACCTTC.

A few counts support this clonotype. The gene calls are TRBV10-3 and TRBJ1-1; no definite D call. Trimming took 0 bases from V and 5 from J, leaving 7 bases between them. The CDR3 has 13 amino acids. CDR1 and CDR2 from the germline V gene are ENHRY and SYGVKD. CDR3 nucleotide sequence: TGTGCCATCAGTGAGTCGTATGATACTGAAGCTTTCTTT. Residues: CAISESYDTEAFF.

This chain joins TRBV9 and TRBJ2-1; 10 positions agree with TRBD2. Germline V gene sequence: CDR1 SGDLS, CDR2 YYNGEE. The CDR3 consists of 15 residues. Trimming removed 3 bases from V and 7 bases from J; junction bases left unmatched: 7. In DNA, the CDR3 is TGTGCCAGCAGCGCCCTAGCGGGAGTTTCGAATGAGCAGTTCTTC. Its protein is CASSALAGVSNEQFF.

This clonotype was detected many times. V usage is TRBV7-9 and J usage is TRBJ2-3, with no clear D. Germline loops: CDR1 SEHNR, CDR2 FQNEAQ (reference sequence). The V end lost 4 bases, the J end lost 2 bases, and 13 bases lay between the germline ends. This CDR3 spans 15 amino acids. CDR3 sequence reads: CASSWTQENTDTQYF. For the CDR3, the DNA is TGTGCCAGCAGCTGGACCCAGGAAAACACAGATACGCAGTATTTT.